These 14 T cell receptor beta chains were sequenced from one sample in a study of blood T cell repertoires in COVID-19. Some clones are missing from TCRdb's copy, which holds only in-frame ones; the method was immunoSEQ multiplex PCR. Seen here are 70,000 to 90,000 clones, about 82% observed once, and the top ten hold around 7.8%. The sequenced material came from peripheral blood. Receptors were obtained from a man aged 50-59 years with active COVID-19.

This chain links TRBV14 with TRBJ2-3; 8 nucleotides line up with TRBD1. The trim removed 4 bases at V and 1 base at J, leaving 7 bases unmatched. This CDR3 has 16 residues. The germline V gene has CDR1 SGHDN and CDR2 FVKESK. CDR3 in DNA: TGTGCCAGCAGCCCATACAGGGGGATTCGCACAGATACGCAGTATTTT. The encoded protein is CASSPYRGIRTDTQYF.

This clone was detected only once. The rearrangement uses TRBV6-5 and TRBJ1-2; 7 nucleotides line up with TRBD1. The CDR3 runs 15 residues. After removal of 5 bases from V and 1 base from J, the junction contained 7 bases not matched to a gene. Per germline, CDR1 MNHEY and CDR2 SVGAGI. CDR3 DNA: TGTGCCAGCAGTCCAACAGGGGCGAGTAACTATGGCTACACCTTC. Translated, it gives CASSPTGASNYGYTF.

This chain joins TRBV6-2 or TRBV6-3 and TRBJ2-7; 8 bases fit TRBD1. CDR1 and CDR2 (germline): MNHEY, SVGEGT. This CDR3 comprises 14 residues. V trimming: 4 bases; J trimming: 3 bases; junction bases outside the gene matches: 5. This CDR3 reads CASSSRDRHYEQYF. The DNA for the CDR3 is TGTGCCAGCAGTTCCCGGGACAGGCACTACGAGCAGTACTTC.

The chain couples TRBV24-1 to TRBJ2-1, with TRBD1 identical over 7 bases. The V gene end was trimmed by 5 bases and the J gene end by 8 bases; junction bases not matched to a gene: 17. The CDR3 is 17 residues long. CDR1 and CDR2 from the germline V gene are KGHDR and SFDVKD. The CDR3 loop is CATSARAATGSNYEQFF. CDR3 DNA sequence: TGTGCCACCAGTGCCCGCGCTGCGACAGGGAGTAACTATGAGCAGTTCTTC.

The gene calls are TRBV5-1 and TRBJ1-2; D unresolved. Germline CDR1 SGHRS, CDR2 YFSETQ. V shed 0 bases and J shed 8 bases, with 14 bases lying between them. The CDR3 has 14 amino acids. The CDR3 loop reads CASSLAQDTGGYTF. The CDR3 region has the DNA TGCGCCAGCAGCTTGGCCCAAGACACGGGAGGCTACACCTTC.

This clone appeared a single time. CDR3 coding DNA: TGCGCCAGCAGCCAACGACAGGGCCAGGGGCCAAGGGCAACTAATGAAAAACTGTTTTTT. It encodes CASSQRQGQGPRATNEKLFF. The V and J genes are TRBV4-3 and TRBJ1-4; 7 bases fit TRBD1. This CDR3 is 20 amino acids long. Germline V gene lookup returns CDR1 LGHNA and CDR2 YSLEER. V was clipped by 2 bases and J by 0 bases; unmatched bases: 15.

The chain has TRBV5-1 and TRBJ2-7; TRBD2 aligns across 10 bases. J was trimmed by 4 bases and V by 1 base; bases with no gene match: 11. The V gene's germline CDR1 is SGHRS and CDR2 YFSETQ. This CDR3 has 17 amino acids. CDR3 in DNA: TGCGCCAGCAGCTTGAGGACTAGCGGAAATTTACTTTACGAGCAGTACTTC. This sequence encodes CASSLRTSGNLLYEQYF.

The rearrangement uses TRBV7-2 and TRBJ2-5; 16 bases align to TRBD2. The ends lost 4 bases at V and 5 bases at J; junction bases unmatched: 4. Germline V lookup: CDR1 SGHTA, CDR2 FQGNSA. The CDR3 has 16 amino acids. In DNA, the CDR3 is TGTGCCAGCAGCTCGGGACTAGCGGGAGGGTGGGAGACCCAGTACTTC. Translation gives CASSSGLAGGWETQYF.

This clone was picked up one time. The chain carries TRBV7-2 and TRBJ2-7, with 7 bases fitting TRBD2. The CDR3 covers 14 residues. Unmatched junction bases numbered 3, after V lost 1 base and J lost 3 bases. Germline CDR1 reads SGHTA; CDR2 reads FQGNSA. Written as DNA, the CDR3 is TGTGCCAGCAGCTTAGGGGGCGGGAGCTACGAGCAGTACTTC. Protein product: CASSLGGGSYEQYF.

Points on this clone: The sample has other DNA sequences that encode this CDR3 too. V gene TRBV5-1 combines with J gene TRBJ1-4, with 11 bases fitting TRBD1. This CDR3 has 15 amino acids. Looked up from germline, CDR1 is SGHRS and CDR2 is YFSETQ. With 0 bases clipped from V and 7 bases from J, the junction kept 2 bases outside the gene matches. In nucleotides, the CDR3 is TGCGCCAGCAGCTTGGCCGGGACAGGGGGTGAAAAACTGTTTTTT. It is translated as CASSLAGTGGEKLFF.

The chain recombines TRBV28 with TRBJ1-6; perhaps TRBD1 as D (5 bases). V was clipped by 5 bases and J by 11 bases, with 13 bases between them. Per germline, CDR1 MDHEN and CDR2 SYDVKM. The CDR3 extends over 13 amino acids. The CDR3 here is CASSLSGSAPLHF. The CDR3 DNA follows: TGTGCCAGCAGTCTTTCAGGGTCGGCACCCCTCCACTTT.

The J gene is TRBJ1-2, the V gene TRBV19; 11 bases fit TRBD1. CDR1 and CDR2 from the germline V gene are LNHDA and SQIVND (reference sequence). V trimming: 5 bases; J trimming: 8 bases; junction bases outside the gene matches: 10. The CDR3 totals 15 residues. CDR3 residues: CASSPGQGASRGYTF. DNA of the CDR3: TGTGCCAGTAGTCCAGGACAGGGGGCTTCGAGAGGCTACACCTTC. The whole variable domain, filled in from reference TRBV19 and TRBJ1-2, reads DGGITQSPKYLFRKEGQNVTLSCEQNLNHDAMYWYRQDPGQGLRLIYYSQIVNDFQKGDIAEGYSVSREKKESFPLTVTSAQKNPTAFYLCASSPGQGASRGYTFGSGTRLTVV.

The chain couples TRBV5-1 to TRBJ1-1; TRBD1 aligns across 8 bases. The junction had 7 bases not matched to a gene; V was cut back by 0 bases and J by 0 bases. The CDR3 runs to 17 residues. Per the germline V gene, CDR1 is SGHRS and CDR2 is YFSETQ. The CDR3 region has the DNA TGCGCCAGCAGCTTGGGAACAGGGGGATTTGTGAACACTGAAGCTTTCTTT. Protein product: CASSLGTGGFVNTEAFF. Variable domain in full (rest from reference TRBV5-1 and TRBJ1-1): KAGVTQTPRYLIKTRGQQVTLSCSPISGHRSVSWYQQTPGQGLQFLFEYFSETQRNKGNFPGRFSGRQFSNSRSEMNVSTLELGDSALYLCASSLGTGGFVNTEAFFGQGTRLTVV.

This chain links TRBV2 with TRBJ2-7; TRBD1 matches at 8 bases. The V and J ends lost 7 bases and 5 bases, in that order; junction bases with no gene match: 10. Germline V gene lookup returns CDR1 SNHLY and CDR2 FYNNEI. The CDR3 totals 14 residues. CDR3 coding DNA: TGTGCCAGCACCGAGGACAGGGAAGACGACGAGCAGTACTTC. It yields the protein CASTEDREDDEQYF.